Shown below are 24 T cell receptor beta chains from a single sample sequenced in a study of cytomegalovirus exposure and HLA in healthy donors. The assay was immunoSEQ multiplex PCR, and TCRdb's table has in-frame clones only and misses some. The sample lists about 160,000 clones, around four fifths occurring once. The source material was PBMCs. These receptor sequences come from a man in his thirties or forties in good health and CMV-seropositive.

This sequence joins TRBV5-8 and TRBJ2-1; the D gene is possibly TRBD1 (6 bases). Trimming pared 10 bases from V and 3 bases from J, leaving 14 bases between. Germline V gene data show CDR1 as SGHTS and CDR2 as YDEGEE. CDR3 length equals 13 residues. CDR3 region: CAGQDRNYNEQFF. The DNA for the CDR3 is TGTGCCGGTCAGGACAGAAACTACAATGAGCAGTTCTTC.

This rearrangement joins TRBV5-1 to TRBJ2-1, with TRBD1 identical over 12 bases. In germline, CDR1 is SGHRS, CDR2 YFSETQ. V shed 3 bases and J 0 bases; nucleotides not matched to a gene: 10. CDR3 length equals 19 residues. The DNA for the CDR3 is TGCGCCAGCAGCTCCGGGGACAGGGGGCGATGGAGCTCCTACAATGAGCAGTTCTTC. Amino acid sequence: CASSSGDRGRWSSYNEQFF.

This sequence joins TRBV11-3 and TRBJ2-3, with D possibly being TRBD2 (6 bases). Between the trimmed V and J ends, which lost 4 bases and 1 base, there was a span of 6 bases. The CDR3 runs 13 residues. Germline V gene lookup returns CDR1 SGHNT and CDR2 YENEEA. The CDR3, as DNA: TGTGCCAGCAGCTCGGGGGGCACAGATACGCAGTATTTT. Protein: CASSSGGTDTQYF.

The chain has TRBV6-5 and TRBJ2-1, with 10 nucleotides matching TRBD1. This CDR3 is 15 amino acids long. Per germline, CDR1 MNHEY and CDR2 SVGAGI. The J segment lost 3 bases and the V segment lost 6 bases, leaving 5 bases of the junction unmatched. CDR3 sequence (DNA): TGTGCCAGCAGATTCGGACAGGGGGGCTACAATGAGCAGTTCTTC. Its translation is CASRFGQGGYNEQFF.

This chain links TRBV10-2 with TRBJ2-1; D uncertain. CDR1 and CDR2 from the germline V gene are WSHSY and SAAADI. The V and J ends lost 3 bases and 4 bases respectively, with 10 bases between them. This CDR3 is 14 amino acids long. The CDR3 coding sequence is TGCGCCAGCAGTGATGGGCCTGGTTACAATGAGCAGTTCTTC. Protein product: CASSDGPGYNEQFF.

The chain recombines TRBV13 with TRBJ2-1; no firm D call. Germline V gives CDR1 PRHDT, CDR2 FYEKMQ (reference sequence). This CDR3 comprises 12 residues. Deletions cut 4 bases from V and 15 bases from J, with 16 bases between. The CDR3 reads CASSSFTRVRFF. The CDR3, as DNA: TGTGCCAGCAGCTCATTTACTCGAGTTCGGTTCTTC.

The chain employs TRBV4-2 and TRBJ1-2; the match to TRBD1 covers 10 bases. Germline V gene lookup returns CDR1 LGHNA and CDR2 YNFKEQ. V was clipped by 0 bases and J by 7 bases; unmatched bases: 11. The CDR3 has 17 amino acids. The CDR3 nucleotides read TGTGCCAGCAGCCAAGATTGGGGGACAGGGGCCCCTGGTGGCTACACCTTC. Translation gives CASSQDWGTGAPGGYTF.

J is TRBJ2-3 and V is TRBV4-3, with D perhaps TRBD1 (6 bases). The length of the CDR3 is 17 residues. From germline, CDR1 is LGHNA and CDR2 YSLEER. V was clipped by 0 bases and J by 0 bases, with 13 bases between them. The CDR3 bases are TGCGCCAGCAGCCAAGATATCGGGACAACTAGCACAGATACGCAGTATTTT. Amino acids: CASSQDIGTTSTDTQYF.

V gene TRBV7-9 combines with J gene TRBJ1-5; a possible D gene is TRBD1 (6 bases). With 1 base removed from V and 4 bases from J, the gap between germline ends came to 20 bases. The CDR3 is 18 amino acids. CDR1 and CDR2 (germline): SEHNR, FQNEAQ (reference sequence). In DNA, the CDR3 is TGTGCCAGCAGCTTAGTCTCTGCTCGAACAGGGTGGAATCAGCCCCAGCATTTT. It translates to CASSLVSARTGWNQPQHF.

The chain recombines TRBV19 with TRBJ2-7; the match to TRBD1 covers 7 bases. CDR3 length: 13 amino acids. The V segment lost 5 bases and the J segment 6 bases; nucleotides outside the gene matches: 7. Germline CDR1 and CDR2: LNHDA and SQIVND (reference sequence). CDR3 sequence reads: CASSARTGLEQYF. CDR3 bases: TGTGCCAGTAGTGCTCGGACAGGACTCGAGCAGTACTTC.

The rearrangement uses TRBV30 and TRBJ2-2; 7 bases align to TRBD1. The CDR3 extends over 18 amino acids. V gave up 6 bases and J gave up 0 bases; unmatched junction bases: 16. Germline V gives CDR1 GTSNPN, CDR2 SVGIG (reference sequence). This CDR3 is CACRTRDSKRANTGELFF. In nucleotides, the CDR3 is TGTGCCTGTCGAACCCGGGACAGCAAACGAGCGAACACCGGGGAGCTGTTTTTT.

CDR3 sequence (DNA): TGTGCCAGCAGTTACAAACTACATTCCTACGAGCAGTACTTC. Protein sequence: CASSYKLHSYEQYF. The chain has TRBV6-5 and TRBJ2-7; no clear D gene. This CDR3 contains 14 residues. V lost 2 bases and J 1 base, leaving 9 bases between the germline ends. Germline V CDR1 and CDR2: MNHEY, SVGAGI.

The CDR3 loop reads CASSYSGQGSNQPQHF. The DNA for the CDR3 is TGTGCCAGCAGTTACTCCGGACAGGGTAGCAATCAGCCCCAGCATTTT. The gene calls are TRBV6-6 and TRBJ1-5; 8 bases fit TRBD1. This CDR3 region has 16 residues. CDR1 and CDR2 (germline): MNHNY, SVGAGI (reference sequence). V trimming: 0 bases; J trimming: 0 bases; junction bases outside the gene matches: 1.

This chain joins TRBV5-5 and TRBJ2-5, with D perhaps TRBD2 (5 bases). There are 17 residues in the CDR3. CDR1 is SGHKS, CDR2 YYEKEE, per germline (reference sequence). The ends were cut back, 0 bases at V and 1 base at J, with 16 bases in the middle. The CDR3 sequence is CASSLAGKGPVQETQYF. CDR3 nucleotide sequence: TGTGCCAGCAGCTTGGCCGGGAAAGGGCCCGTCCAAGAGACCCAGTACTTC.

The chain links TRBV13 to TRBJ2-5, with D hard to call. Germline CDR1 and CDR2: PRHDT and FYEKMQ (reference sequence). The CDR3 length is 12 residues. Trimming pared 1 base from V and 5 bases from J, leaving 5 bases between. The CDR3 coding sequence is TGTGCCAGCAGCTTAGACGCGGAGACCCAGTACTTC. It specifies CASSLDAETQYF.

The rearrangement joins TRBV7-8 to TRBJ2-7; the D is unclear. The V gene's germline CDR1 is SGHVS and CDR2 FQNEAQ. The CDR3 length is 14 residues. V was trimmed by 2 bases and J by 3 bases, leaving 11 bases between them. CDR3 DNA sequence: TGTGCCAGCAGCTTAACGAGCTCGGGCTACGAGCAGTACTTC. This gives the protein CASSLTSSGYEQYF. The complete variable domain, with remaining parts taken from reference TRBV7-8 and TRBJ2-7, reads GAGVSQSPRYKVAKRGQDVALRCDPISGHVSLFWYQQALGQGPEFLTYFQNEAQLDKSGLPSDRFFAERPEGSVSTLKIQRTQQEDSAVYLCASSLTSSGYEQYFGPGTRLTVT.

The V gene is TRBV5-4, the J gene TRBJ1-1; D is unclear. Trimming took 1 base from V and 0 from J, leaving 7 bases between them. This CDR3 comprises 14 residues. Per germline, CDR1 SGHNT and CDR2 YYREEE (reference sequence). CDR3 region: CASSLPGLNTEAFF. CDR3 DNA: TGTGCCAGCAGCTTGCCAGGCCTGAACACTGAAGCTTTCTTT.

This chain uses TRBV9 with TRBJ1-3, with D unresolved. Trimming cost V 0 bases and J 7 bases, with 11 bases left between them. This CDR3 comprises 14 residues. CDR1 and CDR2 (germline): SGDLS, YYNGEE. CDR3: CASSVAGGGNTIYF. The CDR3, as DNA: TGTGCCAGCAGCGTAGCAGGAGGTGGGAACACCATATATTTT.

There are a few counts of this clone. The J gene is TRBJ2-7, the V gene TRBV5-1, with a possible D match to TRBD1 (5 bases). The V end lost 1 base, the J end lost 7 bases, and 18 bases lay between the germline ends. The CDR3 is 15 residues long. Germline lookup yields CDR1 SGHRS and CDR2 YFSETQ. The CDR3 bases are TGCGCCAGCAGCTTGTGGGCAGGGAACGATCGGGAGCAGTACTTC. It is translated as CASSLWAGNDREQYF.

The chain employs TRBV28 and TRBJ2-4; 12 nucleotides line up with TRBD1. The CDR3 is made up of 17 amino acids. With V trimmed by 5 bases and J by 3 bases, 8 bases remained unmatched. CDR1 is MDHEN and CDR2 is SYDVKM in the germline V gene. The CDR3 coding sequence is TGTGCCAGCAGTACCGGGACAGGGGGCCTAGTCAAAAACATTCAGTACTTC. Translating it yields CASSTGTGGLVKNIQYF.

The rearrangement uses TRBV4-3 and TRBJ2-7; the match to TRBD2 covers 9 bases. CDR1 is LGHNA, CDR2 YSLEER, per germline. V shed 0 bases and J 4 bases; nucleotides not matched to a gene: 10. This CDR3 is 17 amino acids long. This CDR3 is CASSQDRASGVGYEQYF. In nucleotides, the CDR3 is TGCGCCAGCAGCCAAGATCGAGCTAGCGGGGTAGGGTACGAGCAGTACTTC.

The gene calls are TRBV2 and TRBJ2-5, with 13 bases lining up with TRBD2. V lost 5 bases, J lost 3 bases, and 3 bases stayed unmatched. Germline V lookup: CDR1 SNHLY, CDR2 FYNNEI. The CDR3 covers 15 residues. The CDR3 loop is CASSSGTSGEETQYF. The DNA for the CDR3 is TGTGCCAGCAGTTCCGGGACTAGCGGGGAAGAGACCCAGTACTTC.

CDR3: CASSLVGAAGNTIYF. In nucleotides, the CDR3 is TGTGCCAGCAGCTTGGTGGGAGCGGCTGGAAACACCATATATTTT. The rearrangement links TRBV5-6 to TRBJ1-3; no clear D. Deletions cut 0 bases from V and 2 bases from J, with 9 bases between. Germline values: CDR1 SGHDT, CDR2 YYEEEE. The CDR3 runs 15 residues.

This sequence joins TRBV7-2 and TRBJ1-2; D might be TRBD1 (6 bases). Looked up from germline, CDR1 is SGHTA and CDR2 is FQGNSA. CDR3 length: 14 amino acids. The ends were cut back, 6 bases at V and 4 bases at J, with 15 bases in the middle. The CDR3 region is CASSRVDRTYGYTF. CDR3 coding DNA: TGTGCCAGCAGTCGAGTTGACAGGACCTATGGCTACACCTTC.